This T cell receptor beta chain was sequenced during a study of T cell changes during pregnancy in multiple sclerosis. Here immunoSEQ multiplex PCR was the method, and the copy in TCRdb shows in-frame clones only, minus some. The table lists 9,500 to 12,000 clones, roughly 80% of them singletons. The germline V gene encodes CDR1 MNHEY and CDR2 SMNVEV (reference sequence). Trimming took 4 bases from V and 6 from J; bases not matched to a gene: 7. This CDR3 region has 15 residues. The count of this clone is one. This TCR came from a female donor in good health, enrolled as a control in a pregnancy study. The sample here was CD8+ T cells from peripheral blood mononuclear cells, taken after pregnancy. V and J are TRBV27 and TRBJ2-7; 12 bases line up with TRBD1. In DNA, the CDR3 is TGTGCCAGCAGTTCTCCGGGACAGGGGGCGGGCGAGCAGTACTTC. As protein: CASSSPGQGAGEQYF.